This TCR beta chain was identified during a study of blood T cell repertoires in COVID-19 (dated by TCRdb to 2019 to 2021). Study-wide context: Collaborator samples came from the United States, Italy and Spain and covered acute and convalescent phases of COVID-19. The samples were drawn from the first 160 participants of the ongoing ImmuneRACE study and from 1,254 subjects provided by 6 global collaborators. A de-identified subject ID, COVID-19 status, age in years and sex were almost always included in the sample metadata. The material from the prospective study consisted of cDNA or gDNA derived from T cells, B-cell-depleted T cells, or PBMCs. Where HLA class I and class II types were available, the types were taken from metadata supplied by the sample provider, not from assay-based typing. The repertoires were made available in a free public database intended to serve as a resource for research on the immune response to SARS-CoV-2. The dataset comprised deeply sampled blood TCRbeta repertoires from subjects exposed to, actively infected with, or recovered from COVID-19. The paper as a whole reports these results and caveats: The quantity of clinical and demographic metadata differed by source and by participant and was supplied without curation.

Spanning cysteine to phenylalanine, the CDR3 consists of 15 amino acids. The only DNA kept is the CDR3, 45 bases in frame from the first base. Germline trimming: 1 base from V, 6 bases from J; junction bases outside gene matches: 1. Via the germline V gene (reference sequence), CDR1 is LGHDT and CDR2 YNNKEL. In regard to this clone: Its antigen has not been determined. No base qualities exist here, and no much larger clone lies one base off it.

The immunoSEQ Assay, a bias-controlled multiplex PCR, was used to amplify TCRbeta CDR3 regions from genomic DNA. Per the original workflow: Nucleated cell counts per sample were estimated from amplification of reference gene primers within the assay. To quantify the absolute abundance of each unique TCRbeta CDR3 rearrangement, sequence reads were collapsed and filtered. For each sample, productive Simpson clonality was calculated as the square root of Simpson's diversity index over productive rearrangements. The immuneACCESS repertoire file appears here via TCRdb, limited to in-frame rearrangements. These files lack a portion of the clones; in checked studies, under half of the deficit traces to unresolved V genes, and the cause of the others is not known. The V and J calls and clone size were taken over from that table, and D and trimming were inferred from the DNA. Recorded for this sample are 80,000 to 100,000 clones; about nine tenths of them occurred a single time. About 1.7% of the sample comes from the top ten.

Whole blood was collected in K2EDTA tubes by collaborating institutions according to the institutions' own protocols. Collaborator samples were shipped for TCRbeta analysis as frozen whole blood, isolated PBMCs, or DNA extracted from either sample type. The sequencing sample was made of peripheral blood. The clonotype was recovered from a man aged 55 to 69 with acute or convalescent COVID-19. This chain is built from TRBV3-1 (or the pseudogene TRBV3-2) and TRBJ1-6; TRBD1 matches 9 bases in the middle. CDR3 region: CASSQGGQGNSPLHF. The DNA reads as follows: TGTGCCAGCAGCCAAGGGGGACAGGGTAATTCACCCCTCCACTTT.